Shown below are 8 T cell receptor beta chains from a single sample sequenced in a study of human versus mouse CDR3 diversity and MHC coevolution. The method was immunoSEQ multiplex PCR; TCRdb's version includes in-frame clones alone and lacks a portion of them. Among roughly 86,000 clones listed, about 94% were seen once. Specimen: naive CD4+ T cells from blood. The subset is: CD45RO-negative CD62L-positive naive CD4 T cells. Every receptor here comes from a person between 25 and 75 years old in good health.

This chain joins TRBV6-1 and TRBJ2-5; D may be TRBD1 (6 bases). The germline V and J ends were trimmed by 0 bases and 4 bases, with 9 bases remaining between them. The CDR3 loop spans 14 amino acids. CDR1 and CDR2 (germline): MNHNS, SASEGT. The CDR3 protein is CASSEAVRGETQYF. DNA for the CDR3: TGTGCCAGCAGTGAAGCAGTCAGGGGAGAGACCCAGTACTTC.

V and J are TRBV5-1 and TRBJ2-7; possible D gene TRBD1, 7 bases. This CDR3 spans 16 amino acids. Trimming took 4 bases from V and 5 from J, leaving 22 bases between them. Germline V gene lookup returns CDR1 SGHRS and CDR2 YFSETQ. CDR3 nucleotides: TGCGCCAGCAGCACTGGGCTGGAGGGGGCTAAGAACGAGCAGTACTTC. Translating gives CASSTGLEGAKNEQYF.

The V call is TRBV9, the J call TRBJ2-3; 11 positions match TRBD2. The length of the CDR3 is 15 residues. V lost 3 bases, J lost 4 bases, and 4 bases stayed unmatched. CDR1 is SGDLS and CDR2 is YYNGEE in the germline V gene. The CDR3 DNA follows: TGTGCCAGCAGCGGTACTAGCGGGAGCCCAGATACGCAGTATTTT. This codes for CASSGTSGSPDTQYF. Together with reference TRBV9 and TRBJ2-3, the CDR3 gives the full variable domain: DSGVTQTPKHLITATGQRVTLRCSPRSGDLSVYWYQQSLDQGLQFLIQYYNGEERAKGNILERFSAQQFPDLHSELNLSSLELGDSALYFCASSGTSGSPDTQYFGPGTRLTVL.

The rearrangement links TRBV4-3 to TRBJ1-2, with D maybe TRBD1 (6 bases). V was trimmed by 4 bases and J by 0 bases, leaving 15 bases between them. The CDR3 loop spans 16 amino acids. CDR1 LGHNA and CDR2 YSLEER come from the germline V gene. CDR3 nucleotides: TGCGCCAGCAGCCGAGGGGGGGGAAAGACTAACTATGGCTACACCTTC. This codes for CASSRGGGKTNYGYTF.

The chain combines TRBV5-1 with TRBJ1-2; 8 bases agree with TRBD1. CDR3 length equals 13 residues. V lost 1 base to trimming and J lost 7 bases; unmatched junction nucleotides: 3. Germline V lookup: CDR1 SGHRS, CDR2 YFSETQ. The CDR3 sequence is CASSLSQGAGYTF. As DNA, the CDR3 is TGCGCCAGCAGCTTGTCCCAGGGGGCTGGCTACACCTTC.

The chain links TRBV10-3 to TRBJ1-2; D remains ambiguous. CDR3 size: 13 residues. Germline V gives CDR1 ENHRY, CDR2 SYGVKD. V lost 2 bases to trimming and J lost 0 bases, with 4 bases between them. This CDR3 reads CAISEGPNYGYTF. In DNA form, the CDR3 reads TGTGCCATCAGTGAGGGGCCTAACTATGGCTACACCTTC.

As for this clone: Other nucleotide sequences from this sample produce the same CDR3. This chain joins TRBV30 and TRBJ1-5, with TRBD1 identical over 8 bases. The CDR3 contains 14 residues. The germline CDR1 and CDR2 sequences are GTSNPN and SVGIG (reference sequence). The V segment lost 2 bases and the J segment 7 bases; nucleotides outside the gene matches: 7. CDR3: CAWSSGTGRQPQHF. The CDR3 nucleotides are TGTGCCTGGAGTTCCGGGACAGGACGACAGCCCCAGCATTTT.

The gene calls are TRBV11-1 and TRBJ2-1; 7 nucleotides agree with TRBD2. V shed 5 bases, J shed 0 bases, and the junction held 10 bases outside the gene matches. The CDR3 covers 17 residues. Germline CDR1 SGHAT, CDR2 FQDESV (reference sequence). CDR3 nucleotides: TGTGCCAGCAGCCCGAATCGCGGGGGAAGCTCCTACAATGAGCAGTTCTTC. Protein: CASSPNRGGSSYNEQFF.